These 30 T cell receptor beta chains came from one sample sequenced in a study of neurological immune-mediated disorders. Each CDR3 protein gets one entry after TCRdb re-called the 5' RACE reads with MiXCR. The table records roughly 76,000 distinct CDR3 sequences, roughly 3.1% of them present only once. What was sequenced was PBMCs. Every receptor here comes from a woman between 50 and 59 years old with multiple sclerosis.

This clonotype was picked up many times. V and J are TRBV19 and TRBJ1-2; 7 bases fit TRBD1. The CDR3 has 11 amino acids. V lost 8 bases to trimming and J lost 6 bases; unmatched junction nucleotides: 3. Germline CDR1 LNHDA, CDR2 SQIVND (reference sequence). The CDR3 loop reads CASYRGDGYTF. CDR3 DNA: TGTGCCAGTTACAGGGGAGATGGCTACACCTTC.

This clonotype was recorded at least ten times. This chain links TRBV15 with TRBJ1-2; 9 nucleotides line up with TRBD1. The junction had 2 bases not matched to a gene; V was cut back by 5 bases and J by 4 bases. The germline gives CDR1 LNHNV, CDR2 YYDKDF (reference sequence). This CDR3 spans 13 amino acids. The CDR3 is CATSPDRGYGYTF. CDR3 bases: TGTGCCACCAGCCCGGACAGGGGCTATGGCTACACCTTC.

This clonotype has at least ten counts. CDR3 sequence (DNA): TGTGCCAGCAGTTTATACCATAGCGGGAGGGCCTTAAGGAACAATGAGCAGTTCTTC. Translating gives CASSLYHSGRALRNNEQFF. This sequence joins TRBV12-3 or TRBV12-4 and TRBJ2-1; 11 nucleotides line up with TRBD2. The CDR3 runs 19 residues. V was clipped by 2 bases and J by 5 bases; unmatched bases: 14.

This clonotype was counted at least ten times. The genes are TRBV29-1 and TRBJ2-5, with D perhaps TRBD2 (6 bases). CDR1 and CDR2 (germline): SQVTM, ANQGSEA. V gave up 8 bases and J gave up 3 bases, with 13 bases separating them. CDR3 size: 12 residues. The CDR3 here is CSNRDFKETQYF. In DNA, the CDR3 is TGCAGCAACCGGGACTTTAAAGAGACCCAGTACTTC. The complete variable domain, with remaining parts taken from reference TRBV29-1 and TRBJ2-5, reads SAVISQKPSRDICQRGTSLTIQCQVDSQVTMMFWYRQQPGQSLTLIATANQGSEATYESGFVIDKFPISRPNLTFSTLTVSNMSPEDSSIYLCSNRDFKETQYFGPGTRLLVL.

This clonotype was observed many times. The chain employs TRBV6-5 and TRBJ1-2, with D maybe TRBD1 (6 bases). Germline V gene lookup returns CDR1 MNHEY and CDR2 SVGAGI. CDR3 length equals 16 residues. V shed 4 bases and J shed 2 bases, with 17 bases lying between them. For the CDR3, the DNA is TGTGCCAGCAGTTTCGCCCGGGGGCAGTCGAACTATGGCTACACCTTC. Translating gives CASSFARGQSNYGYTF.

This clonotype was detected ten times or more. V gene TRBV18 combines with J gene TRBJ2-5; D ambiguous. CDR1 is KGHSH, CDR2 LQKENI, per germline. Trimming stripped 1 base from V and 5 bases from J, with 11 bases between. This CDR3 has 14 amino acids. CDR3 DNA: TGTGCCAGCTCACCACTTAAATTGGAGGAGACCCAGTACTTC. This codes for CASSPLKLEETQYF.

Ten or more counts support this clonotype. In DNA form, the CDR3 reads TGCAGTGCTAGAACTCTTTTAAACATTCAGTACTTC. Translation: CSARTLLNIQYF. This chain uses TRBV20-1 with TRBJ2-4, with D unclear. Germline values: CDR1 DFQATT, CDR2 SNEGSKA (reference sequence). The CDR3 totals 12 residues. The V gene lost 2 bases and the J gene lost 6 bases, with 8 bases spanning the gap.

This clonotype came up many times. The CDR3 DNA reads as TGCGCCAGCAGCAACCGACCGGTTAATGAAAAACTGTTTTTT. Amino acid sequence: CASSNRPVNEKLFF. The rearrangement uses TRBV5-1 and TRBJ1-4; no clear D gene. Germline CDR1 reads SGHRS; CDR2 reads YFSETQ. Trimming cost V 4 bases and J 4 bases, with 11 bases left between them. The CDR3 has 14 residues.

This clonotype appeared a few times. The CDR3 nucleotides are TGTGCCAGCAGCTTGGAGGACGGGGTTGGTCAGCCCCAGCATTTT. This gives the protein CASSLEDGVGQPQHF. The J gene is TRBJ1-5, the V gene TRBV5-5; no clear D. The CDR3 has 15 amino acids. The germline V gene has CDR1 SGHKS and CDR2 YYEKEE (reference sequence). Trimming removed 0 bases at V and 6 bases at J, with 13 bases between.

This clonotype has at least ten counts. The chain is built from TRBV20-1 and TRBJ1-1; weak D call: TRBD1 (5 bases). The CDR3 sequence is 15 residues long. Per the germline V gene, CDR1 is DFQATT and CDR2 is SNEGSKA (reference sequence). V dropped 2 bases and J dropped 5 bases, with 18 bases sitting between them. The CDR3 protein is CSARNPRGGLTEAFF. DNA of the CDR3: TGCAGTGCTAGAAATCCTCGGGGGGGGTTGACTGAAGCTTTCTTT.

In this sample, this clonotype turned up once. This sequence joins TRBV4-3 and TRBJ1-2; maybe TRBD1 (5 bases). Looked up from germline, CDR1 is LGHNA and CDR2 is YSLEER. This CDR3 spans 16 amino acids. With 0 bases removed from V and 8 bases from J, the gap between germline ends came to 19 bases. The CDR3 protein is CASSQDHPSQGEGYTF. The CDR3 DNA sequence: TGCGCCAGCAGCCAAGATCATCCCTCCCAGGGTGAAGGCTACACCTTC.

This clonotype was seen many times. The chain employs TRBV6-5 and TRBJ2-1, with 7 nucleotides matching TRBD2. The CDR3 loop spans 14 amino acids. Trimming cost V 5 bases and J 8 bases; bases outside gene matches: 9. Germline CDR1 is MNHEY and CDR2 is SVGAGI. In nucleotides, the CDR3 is TGTGCCAGCAGTCCTACAACGGGGAGGGATGAGCAGTTCTTC. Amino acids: CASSPTTGRDEQFF.

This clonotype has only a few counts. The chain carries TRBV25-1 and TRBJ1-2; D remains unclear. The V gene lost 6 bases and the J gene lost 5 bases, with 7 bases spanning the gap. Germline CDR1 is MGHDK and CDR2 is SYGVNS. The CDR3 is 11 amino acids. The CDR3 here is CASRSDYGYTF. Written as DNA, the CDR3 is TGTGCCAGCAGAAGTGATTATGGCTACACCTTC.

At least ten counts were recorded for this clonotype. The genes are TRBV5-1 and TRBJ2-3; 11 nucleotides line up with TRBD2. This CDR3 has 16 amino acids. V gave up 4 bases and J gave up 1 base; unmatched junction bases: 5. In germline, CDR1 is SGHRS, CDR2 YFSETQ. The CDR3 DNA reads TGCGCCAGCAGCACTGGGACTAGCGGACGCACAGATACGCAGTATTTT. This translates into CASSTGTSGRTDTQYF. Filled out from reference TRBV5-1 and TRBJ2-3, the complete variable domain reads KAGVTQTPRYLIKTRGQQVTLSCSPISGHRSVSWYQQTPGQGLQFLFEYFSETQRNKGNFPGRFSGRQFSNSRSEMNVSTLELGDSALYLCASSTGTSGRTDTQYFGPGTRLTVL.

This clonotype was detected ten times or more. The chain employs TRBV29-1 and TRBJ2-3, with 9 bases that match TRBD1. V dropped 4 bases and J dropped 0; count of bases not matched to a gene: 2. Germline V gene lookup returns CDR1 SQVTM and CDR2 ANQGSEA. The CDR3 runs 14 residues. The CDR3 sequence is CSVGGTGSTDTQYF. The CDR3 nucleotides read TGCAGCGTTGGTGGGACAGGGAGCACAGATACGCAGTATTTT.

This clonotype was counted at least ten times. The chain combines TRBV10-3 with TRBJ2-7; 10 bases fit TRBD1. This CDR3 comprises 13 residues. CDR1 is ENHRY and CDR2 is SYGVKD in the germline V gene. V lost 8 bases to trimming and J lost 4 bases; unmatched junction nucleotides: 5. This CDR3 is CAIGRDRGYEQYF. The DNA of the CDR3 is TGTGCCATCGGCCGGGACAGGGGTTACGAGCAGTACTTC.

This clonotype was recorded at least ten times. CDR3 residues: CASSSGRRLITDTQYF. CDR3 DNA: TGCGCCAGCAGCTCGGGGAGGCGGCTCATCACAGATACGCAGTATTTT. The V gene is TRBV5-1, the J gene TRBJ2-3; a possible D gene is TRBD2 (6 bases). The CDR3 length is 16 residues. Deletions cut 3 bases from V and 2 bases from J, with 16 bases between. CDR1 SGHRS and CDR2 YFSETQ come from the germline V gene.

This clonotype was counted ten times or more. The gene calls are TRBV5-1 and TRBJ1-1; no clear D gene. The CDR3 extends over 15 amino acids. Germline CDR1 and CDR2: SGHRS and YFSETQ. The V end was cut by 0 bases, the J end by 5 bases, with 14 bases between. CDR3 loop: CASSLDWGGNTEAFF. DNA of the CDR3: TGCGCCAGCAGCTTGGATTGGGGAGGGAATACTGAAGCTTTCTTT.

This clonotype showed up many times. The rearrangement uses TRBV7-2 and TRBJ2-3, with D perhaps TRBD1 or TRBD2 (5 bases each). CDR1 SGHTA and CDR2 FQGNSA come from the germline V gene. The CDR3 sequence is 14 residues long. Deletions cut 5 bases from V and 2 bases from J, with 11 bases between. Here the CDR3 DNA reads TGTGCCAGCAGCCTCGGGGCTTTCACAGATACGCAGTATTTT. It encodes CASSLGAFTDTQYF.

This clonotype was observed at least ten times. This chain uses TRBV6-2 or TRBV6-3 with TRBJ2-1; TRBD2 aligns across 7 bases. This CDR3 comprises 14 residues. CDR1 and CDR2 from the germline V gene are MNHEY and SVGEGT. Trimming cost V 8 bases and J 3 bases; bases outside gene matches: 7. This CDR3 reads CASQRENFYNEQFF. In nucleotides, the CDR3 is TGTGCCAGCCAGCGGGAAAACTTCTACAATGAGCAGTTCTTC.

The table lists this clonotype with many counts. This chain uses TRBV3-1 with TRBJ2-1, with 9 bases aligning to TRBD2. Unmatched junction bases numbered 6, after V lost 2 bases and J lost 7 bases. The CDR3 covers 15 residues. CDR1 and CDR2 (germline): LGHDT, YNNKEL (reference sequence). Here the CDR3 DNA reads TGTGCCAGCAGCCAAAAGACCCTAGCGGGGAATGAGCAGTTCTTC. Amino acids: CASSQKTLAGNEQFF.

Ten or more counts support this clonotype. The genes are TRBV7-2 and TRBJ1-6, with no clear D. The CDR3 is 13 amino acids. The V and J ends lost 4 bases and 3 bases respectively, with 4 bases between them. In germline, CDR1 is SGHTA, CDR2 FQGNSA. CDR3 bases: TGTGCCAGCAGCTACCTCTATAATTCACCCCTCCACTTT. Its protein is CASSYLYNSPLHF.

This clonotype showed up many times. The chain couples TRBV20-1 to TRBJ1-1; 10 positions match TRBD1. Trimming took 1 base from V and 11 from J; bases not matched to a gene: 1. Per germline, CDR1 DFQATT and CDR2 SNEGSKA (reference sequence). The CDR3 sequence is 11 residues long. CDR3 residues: CSARGTGGAFF. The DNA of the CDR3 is TGCAGTGCTAGAGGGACAGGGGGGGCTTTCTTT.

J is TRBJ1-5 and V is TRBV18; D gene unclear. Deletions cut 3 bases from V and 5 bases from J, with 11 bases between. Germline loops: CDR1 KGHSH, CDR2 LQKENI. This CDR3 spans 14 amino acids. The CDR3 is CASSPAGGDQPQHF. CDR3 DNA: TGTGCCAGCTCACCCGCAGGCGGGGATCAGCCCCAGCATTTT.

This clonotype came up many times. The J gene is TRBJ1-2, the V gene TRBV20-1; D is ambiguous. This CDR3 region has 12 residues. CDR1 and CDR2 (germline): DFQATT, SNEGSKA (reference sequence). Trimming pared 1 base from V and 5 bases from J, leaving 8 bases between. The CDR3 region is CSARGSGYGYTF. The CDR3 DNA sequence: TGCAGTGCTAGAGGGTCTGGGTATGGCTACACCTTC.

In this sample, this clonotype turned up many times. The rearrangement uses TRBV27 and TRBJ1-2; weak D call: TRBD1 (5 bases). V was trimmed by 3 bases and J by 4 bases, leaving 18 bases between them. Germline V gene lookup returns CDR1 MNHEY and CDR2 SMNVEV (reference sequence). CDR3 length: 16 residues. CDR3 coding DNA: TGTGCCAGCAGTTTTTCCCGTCGGGGGGGGAGCTATGGCTACACCTTC. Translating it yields CASSFSRRGGSYGYTF.

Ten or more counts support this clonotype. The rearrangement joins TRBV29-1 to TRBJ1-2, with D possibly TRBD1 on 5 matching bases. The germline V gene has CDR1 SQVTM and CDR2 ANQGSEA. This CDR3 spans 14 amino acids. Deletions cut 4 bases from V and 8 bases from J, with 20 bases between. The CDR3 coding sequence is TGCAGCGTTGGGGACCGACAACTTGAAGGCGGCTACACCTTC. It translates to CSVGDRQLEGGYTF.

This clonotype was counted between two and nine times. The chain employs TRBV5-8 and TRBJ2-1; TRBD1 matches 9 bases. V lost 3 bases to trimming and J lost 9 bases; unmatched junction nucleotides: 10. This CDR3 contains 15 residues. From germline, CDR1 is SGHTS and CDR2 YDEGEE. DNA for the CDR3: TGTGCCAGCAGCTATACAGGGGGCGGGTTGATTGAGCAGTTCTTC. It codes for CASSYTGGGLIEQFF.

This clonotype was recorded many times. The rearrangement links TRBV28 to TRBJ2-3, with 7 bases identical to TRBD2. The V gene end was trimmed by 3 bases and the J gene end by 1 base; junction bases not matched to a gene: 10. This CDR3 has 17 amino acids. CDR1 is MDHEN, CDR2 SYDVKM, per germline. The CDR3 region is CASSLPTAGSRTDTQYF. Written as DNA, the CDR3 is TGTGCCAGCAGTTTGCCTACAGCGGGATCCCGCACAGATACGCAGTATTTT. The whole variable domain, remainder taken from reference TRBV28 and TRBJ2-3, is DVKVTQSSRYLVKRTGEKVFLECVQDMDHENMFWYRQDPGLGLRLIYFSYDVKMKEKGDIPEGYSVSREKKERFSLILESASTNQTSMYLCASSLPTAGSRTDTQYFGPGTRLTVL.

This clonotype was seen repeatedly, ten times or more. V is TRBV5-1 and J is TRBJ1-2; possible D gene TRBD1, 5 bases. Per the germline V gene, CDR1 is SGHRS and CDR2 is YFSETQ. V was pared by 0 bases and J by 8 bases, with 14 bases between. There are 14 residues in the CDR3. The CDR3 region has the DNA TGCGCCAGCAGCTTGGGACCTGACAGTCAAGGCTACACCTTC. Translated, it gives CASSLGPDSQGYTF.